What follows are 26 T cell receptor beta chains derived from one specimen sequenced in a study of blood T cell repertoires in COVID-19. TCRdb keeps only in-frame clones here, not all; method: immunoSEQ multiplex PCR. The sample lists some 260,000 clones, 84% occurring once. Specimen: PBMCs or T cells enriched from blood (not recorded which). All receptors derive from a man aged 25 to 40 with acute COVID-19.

The CDR3 reads CASSPHPLGVGETQYF. CDR3 DNA: TGTGCCAGCAGTCCCCACCCGCTAGGGGTTGGGGAGACCCAGTACTTC. This chain uses TRBV28 with TRBJ2-5; D is perhaps TRBD1 (5 bases). Germline V CDR1 and CDR2: MDHEN, SYDVKM. V lost 5 bases and J lost 5, with 21 bases in between. The CDR3 totals 16 residues.

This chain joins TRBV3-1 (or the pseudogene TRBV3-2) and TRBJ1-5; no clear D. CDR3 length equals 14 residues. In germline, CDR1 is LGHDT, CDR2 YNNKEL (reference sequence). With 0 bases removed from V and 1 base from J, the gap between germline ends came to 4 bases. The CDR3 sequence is CASSQDISNQPQHF. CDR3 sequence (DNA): TGTGCCAGCAGCCAAGATATCAGCAATCAGCCCCAGCATTTT.

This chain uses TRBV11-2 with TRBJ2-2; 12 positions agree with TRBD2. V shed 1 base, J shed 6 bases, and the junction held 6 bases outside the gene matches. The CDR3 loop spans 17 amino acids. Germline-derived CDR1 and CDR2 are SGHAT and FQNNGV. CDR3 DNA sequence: TGTGCCAGCAGCTTAGTGGTCACTAGCGGGAGGCCCGGGGAGCTGTTTTTT. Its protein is CASSLVVTSGRPGELFF.

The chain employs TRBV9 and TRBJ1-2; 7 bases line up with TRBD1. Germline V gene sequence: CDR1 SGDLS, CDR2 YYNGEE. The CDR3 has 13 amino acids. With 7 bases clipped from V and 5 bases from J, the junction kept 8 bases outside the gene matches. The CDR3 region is CASAKQGYYGYTF. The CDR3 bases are TGTGCCAGCGCCAAACAGGGGTATTATGGCTACACCTTC. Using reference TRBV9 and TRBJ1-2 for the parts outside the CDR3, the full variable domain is DSGVTQTPKHLITATGQRVTLRCSPRSGDLSVYWYQQSLDQGLQFLIQYYNGEERAKGNILERFSAQQFPDLHSELNLSSLELGDSALYFCASAKQGYYGYTFGSGTRLTVV.

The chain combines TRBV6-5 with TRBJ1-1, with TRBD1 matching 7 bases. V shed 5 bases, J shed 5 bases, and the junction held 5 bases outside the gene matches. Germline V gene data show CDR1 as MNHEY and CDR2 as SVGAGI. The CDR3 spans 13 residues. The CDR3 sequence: CASSPPGGTEAFF. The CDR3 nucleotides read TGTGCCAGCAGTCCGCCAGGGGGGACTGAAGCTTTCTTT.

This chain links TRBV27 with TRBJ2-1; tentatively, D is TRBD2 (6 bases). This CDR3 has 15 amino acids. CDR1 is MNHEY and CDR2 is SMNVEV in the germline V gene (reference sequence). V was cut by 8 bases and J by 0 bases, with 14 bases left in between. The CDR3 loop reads CASFGLSASYNEQFF. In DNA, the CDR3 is TGTGCCAGCTTCGGACTATCCGCCTCCTACAATGAGCAGTTCTTC.

The CDR3 here is CASSMLGRVNTEAFF. The CDR3 coding sequence is TGTGCCAGTAGTATGCTCGGCAGGGTGAACACTGAAGCTTTCTTT. The gene calls are TRBV19 and TRBJ1-1; a possible D gene is TRBD1 (5 bases). This CDR3 has 15 amino acids. Germline V gene sequence: CDR1 LNHDA, CDR2 SQIVND (reference sequence). Between the trimmed V and J ends, which lost 3 bases and 0 bases, there was a span of 11 bases.

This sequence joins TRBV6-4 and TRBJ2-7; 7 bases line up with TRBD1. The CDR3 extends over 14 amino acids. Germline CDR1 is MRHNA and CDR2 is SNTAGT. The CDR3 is CASSDLPPGQTFRV. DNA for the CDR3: TGTGCCAGCAGTGACTTACCCCCGGGACAGACCTTTCGTGTC.

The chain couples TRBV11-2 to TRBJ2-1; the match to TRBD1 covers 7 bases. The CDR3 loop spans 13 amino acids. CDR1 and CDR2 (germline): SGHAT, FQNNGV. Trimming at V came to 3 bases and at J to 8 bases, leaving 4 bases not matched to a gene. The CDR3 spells CASSFLRGYEQFF. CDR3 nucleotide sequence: TGTGCCAGCAGCTTTCTCAGGGGGTATGAGCAGTTCTTC.

The CDR3 DNA reads as TGTGCCAGCAGCTCACGGTCGCGCGGAGAAAAACTGTTTTTT. It codes for CASSSRSRGEKLFF. The gene calls are TRBV11-3 and TRBJ1-4, with D unclear. Germline CDR1 and CDR2: SGHNT and YENEEA. The length of the CDR3 is 14 residues. The V gene lost 4 bases and the J gene lost 8 bases, with 14 bases spanning the gap. Combining the CDR3 with reference TRBV11-3 and TRBJ1-4 gives the whole variable domain EAGVVQSPRYKIIEKKQPVAFWCNPISGHNTLYWYLQNLGQGPELLIRYENEEAVDDSQLPKDRFSAERLKGVDSTLKIQPAELGDSAVYLCASSSRSRGEKLFFGSGTQLSVL.

CDR3: CASSTDSLGEQYV. The DNA for the CDR3 is TGTGCCAGTAGTACGGACTCACTGGGAGAGCAGTACGTC. The chain uses TRBV19 and TRBJ2-7; D is possibly TRBD2 (5 bases). V was cut by 4 bases and J by 7 bases, with 14 bases left in between. The length of the CDR3 is 13 residues. Germline CDR1 is LNHDA and CDR2 is SQIVND (reference sequence).

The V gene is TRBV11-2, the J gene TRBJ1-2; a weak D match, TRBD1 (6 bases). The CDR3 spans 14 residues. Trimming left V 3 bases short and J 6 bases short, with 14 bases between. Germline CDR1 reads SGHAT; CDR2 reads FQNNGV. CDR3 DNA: TGTGCCAGCAGCTTCGTCAGGGGATTAGATGGCTACACCTTC. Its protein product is CASSFVRGLDGYTF.

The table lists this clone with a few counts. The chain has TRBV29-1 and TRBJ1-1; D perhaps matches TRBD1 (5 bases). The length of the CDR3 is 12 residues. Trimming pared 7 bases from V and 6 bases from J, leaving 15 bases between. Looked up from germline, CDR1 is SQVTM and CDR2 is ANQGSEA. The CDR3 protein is CSADQGVSEAFF. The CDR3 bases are TGCAGCGCGGATCAGGGTGTCTCTGAAGCTTTCTTT.

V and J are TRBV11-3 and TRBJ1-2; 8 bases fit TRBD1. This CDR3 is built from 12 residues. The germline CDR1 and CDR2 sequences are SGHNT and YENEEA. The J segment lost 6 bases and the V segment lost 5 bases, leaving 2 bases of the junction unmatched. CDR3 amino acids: CASSTQGDGYTF. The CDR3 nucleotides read TGTGCCAGCAGCACACAGGGGGATGGCTACACCTTC.

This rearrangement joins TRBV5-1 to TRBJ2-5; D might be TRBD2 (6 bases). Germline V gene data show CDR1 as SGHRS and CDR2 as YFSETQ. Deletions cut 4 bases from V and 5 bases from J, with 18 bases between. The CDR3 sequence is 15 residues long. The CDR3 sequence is CASSGSGSSRETQYF. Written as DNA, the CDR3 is TGCGCCAGCAGCGGCAGCGGGTCCAGTCGGGAGACCCAGTACTTC. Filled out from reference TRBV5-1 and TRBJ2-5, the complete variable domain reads KAGVTQTPRYLIKTRGQQVTLSCSPISGHRSVSWYQQTPGQGLQFLFEYFSETQRNKGNFPGRFSGRQFSNSRSEMNVSTLELGDSALYLCASSGSGSSRETQYFGPGTRLLVL.

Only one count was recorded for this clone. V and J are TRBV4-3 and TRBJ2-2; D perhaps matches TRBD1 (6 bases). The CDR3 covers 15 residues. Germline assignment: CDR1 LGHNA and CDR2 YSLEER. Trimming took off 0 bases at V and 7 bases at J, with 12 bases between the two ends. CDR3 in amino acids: CASSQERWGHGELFF. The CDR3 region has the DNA TGCGCCAGCAGCCAAGAAAGGTGGGGGCACGGGGAGCTGTTTTTT.

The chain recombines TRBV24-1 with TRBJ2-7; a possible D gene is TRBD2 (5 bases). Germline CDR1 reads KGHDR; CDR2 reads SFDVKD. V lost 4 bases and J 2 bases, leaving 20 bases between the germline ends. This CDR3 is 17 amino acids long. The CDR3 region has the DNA TGTGCCACCAGTGACCTGACCCCCAATCAGACTACCTACGAGCAGTACGTC. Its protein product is CATSDLTPNQTTYEQYV.

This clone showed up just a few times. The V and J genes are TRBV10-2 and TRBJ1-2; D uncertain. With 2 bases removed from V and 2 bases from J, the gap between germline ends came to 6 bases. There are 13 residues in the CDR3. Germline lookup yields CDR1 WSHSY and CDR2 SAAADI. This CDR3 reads CASSEAGNYGYTF. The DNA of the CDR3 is TGCGCCAGCAGTGAGGCGGGGAACTATGGCTACACCTTC.

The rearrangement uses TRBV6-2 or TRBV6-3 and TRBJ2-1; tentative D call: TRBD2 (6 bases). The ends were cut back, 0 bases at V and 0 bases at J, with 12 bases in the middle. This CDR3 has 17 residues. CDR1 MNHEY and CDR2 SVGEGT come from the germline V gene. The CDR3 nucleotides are TGTGCCAGCAGTTACTCCCTGCGGGAAAACTCCTACAATGAGCAGTTCTTC. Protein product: CASSYSLRENSYNEQFF.

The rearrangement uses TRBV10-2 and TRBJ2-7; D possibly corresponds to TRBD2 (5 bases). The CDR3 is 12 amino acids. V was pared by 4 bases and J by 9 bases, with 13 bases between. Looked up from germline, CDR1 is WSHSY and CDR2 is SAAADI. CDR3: CASSGYDGVQYV. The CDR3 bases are TGCGCCAGCAGTGGGTATGACGGGGTGCAGTACGTC.

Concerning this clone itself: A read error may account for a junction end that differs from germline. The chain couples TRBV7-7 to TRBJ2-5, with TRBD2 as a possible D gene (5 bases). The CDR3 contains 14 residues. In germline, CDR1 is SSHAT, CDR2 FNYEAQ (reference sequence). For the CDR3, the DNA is TGTGCTAGCAGCTCAAGGACTCACCAAGAGACCCAGTACTTC. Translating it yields CASSSRTHQETQYF.

The CDR3 coding sequence is TGTGCCAGTAGTATAGCAGGATTTGGTGAAGCTTTCTTT. This translates into CASSIAGFGEAFF. This chain uses TRBV19 with TRBJ1-1; no definite D call. This CDR3 is built from 13 residues. Trimming shortened V by 1 base and J by 7 bases, and 10 bases separated the two germline ends. Germline CDR1 reads LNHDA; CDR2 reads SQIVND (reference sequence).

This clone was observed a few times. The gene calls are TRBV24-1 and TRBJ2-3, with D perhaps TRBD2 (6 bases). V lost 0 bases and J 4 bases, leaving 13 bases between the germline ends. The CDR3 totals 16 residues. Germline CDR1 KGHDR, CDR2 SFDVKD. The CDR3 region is CATSDLKGLGADTQYF. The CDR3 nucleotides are TGTGCCACCAGTGATTTGAAGGGACTTGGAGCAGATACGCAGTATTTT.

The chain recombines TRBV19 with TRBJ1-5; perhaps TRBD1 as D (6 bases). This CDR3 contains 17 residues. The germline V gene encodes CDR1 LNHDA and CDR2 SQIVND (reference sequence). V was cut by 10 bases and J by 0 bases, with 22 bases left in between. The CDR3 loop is CATQLGGGPNSNQPQHF. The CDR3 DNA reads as TGTGCCACCCAATTGGGGGGGGGCCCCAATAGCAATCAGCCCCAGCATTTT.

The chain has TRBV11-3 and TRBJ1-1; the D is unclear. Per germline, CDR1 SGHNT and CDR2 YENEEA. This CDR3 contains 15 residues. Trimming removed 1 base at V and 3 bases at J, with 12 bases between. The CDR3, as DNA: TGTGCCAGCAGCTTAGTATTTGGAGAGTACACTGAAGCTTTCTTT. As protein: CASSLVFGEYTEAFF.

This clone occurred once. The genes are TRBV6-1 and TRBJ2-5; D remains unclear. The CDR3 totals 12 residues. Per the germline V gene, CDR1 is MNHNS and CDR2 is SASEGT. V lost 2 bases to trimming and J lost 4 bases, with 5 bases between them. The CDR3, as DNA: TGTGCCAGCAGTGAATGGAGAGAGACCCAGTACTTC. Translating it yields CASSEWRETQYF.